This T cell receptor (beta chain) was identified during a study of shared clonotypes between healthy human individuals (TCRdb year 2020). Background on the whole study: A couple of women and three men aged 18 to 49 years were included in the cohort. For each donor, three plates each were used for CD4 naive and CD4 memory, two plates were used for CD8 naive, and one plate was used for CD8 memory. To estimate repertoire size and how much clonotype sharing occurs between individuals, the study deeply sequenced the blood TCR repertoires of roughly 5 healthy adults. To increase sequencing depth and limit assay-specific biases, TCR repertoire library preparation and sequencing were carried out by different laboratories using diverse techniques. Leukapheresis yielded between about 0.9 and 10 billion PBMCs per donor.

Note on this clone: What antigen it recognizes has not been identified. No clone much larger than this one lies a single base away; base qualities are absent.

Using the deep immunoSEQ assay, multiplex PCR amplified TCR CDR3 regions from genomic DNA. Extracted genomic DNA from each cell subset was distributed evenly across all wells of several immunoSEQ 96-well plates, and each plate was treated as a replicate. For sorted subsets, each replicate PCR was loaded with 200 ng genomic DNA, equivalent to 30,000 or so T cell genomes. Purified libraries were measured with a Qubit 3.0 fluorometer, size-checked on a Bioanalyzer 2100, and measured again with the KAPA Library Quantification kit. A separate single-read 150-cycle Illumina NextSeq 550 flow cell was used to sequence each immunoSEQ 96-well plate. In the original analysis: Because only junctional sequences without quality scores were contained in the immunoSEQ output, filtering matching that applied to full-length reads could not be performed. Sequences were annotated with PyIR, a Python wrapper for IgBLAST v1.9, using IMGT germline references to assign V/J genes and CDR3. Reads were filtered out if the reads had weak V/J assignments (E-value above 1e-6), no CDR3, stop codons, out-of-frame junctions, or ambiguous translated residues. V3J clonotypes were defined by identical inferred V gene, J gene, and CDR3 amino acid sequence. The percentage overlap between two repertoires was calculated by dividing the number of shared unique clonotypes by the size of the smaller repertoire. Richness of each repertoire was evaluated using RTK rarefaction, the Chao1 estimator, and Recon v2.1 estimates of unobserved clonotypes. Generation probabilities for all TCRbeta clonotypes obtained by the gDNA method from a few donors were computed using OLGA. TCRdb's version of the immuneACCESS table is confined to in-frame rearrangements and falls short of the full clone set. An unresolved V gene accounts for under half of the shortfall where checked; the remainder is of unknown origin. The V and J calls and clone size come from that table; D and trimming were worked out from the DNA. Across this sample there are about 1.4 million clones, with 96% seen only once. Roughly 1.2% of the sample lies in the top ten.

Donors were healthy HIV-negative adults with no recently reported acute infections or vaccinations. Every donor was a Caucasian adult living in Nashville, Tennessee, USA. CD4+ T cells were enriched through magnetic negative selection, after which naive cells were positively selected on CD45RA and the remaining negative fraction served as the memory subset. Blood was collected by leukapheresis, and PBMCs were isolated by Ficoll-Histopaque density gradient centrifugation and then cryopreserved in liquid nitrogen vapor phase. Purity and quantity of every magnetically sorted T cell population were checked by analytical flow cytometry. From each sorted fraction, genomic DNA was isolated and quantified by UV absorbance on a Nanodrop 2000c. General findings and caveats noted by the study authors: Roughly 5% of naive CD4, around 3.5% of naive CD8, roughly 2.4% of memory CD4, and 0.35% to 0.4% of memory CD8 clonotypes were shared across several donors. Incomplete sequencing was indicated by rarefaction of sorted-subset datasets, despite the large sequencing depth. Sampling was restricted to blood, and TCR repertoires in tissue are likely to differ from TCR repertoires in blood. Compared with non-shared clonotypes, the clonotypes found in all four sorted-subset donors had higher generation probabilities. Naive subsets generally had larger estimated clonotype richness than memory subsets did. Because the study included only a small number of donors, the genetic and exposure-history diversity represented was limited. Pairwise subsampling indicated that sequencing depth was expected to affect the degree of clonotype sharing among donors.

Including the terminal cysteine and phenylalanine, the CDR3 comprises 14 residues. The kept DNA is CDR3 alone, 42 bases in frame from the first base. Trimming removed 6 bases from V and 2 bases from J; the gene matches leave 5 bases unexplained. The CDR1 and CDR2 encoded by the germline V gene are MNHNS and SASEGT. This receptor was obtained from a man between 25 and 39 years old in good health. Recombination joined TRBV6-1 with TRBJ2-7, and 9 bases in between align with TRBD1. The sequenced sample consisted of naive CD4+ T cells sorted from blood. The sample's cell subset or site, from its label and the paper: CD45RA+ positively selected. The nucleotides are TGTGCCAGCAGCGGGACAGGGCTAACCTACGAGCAGTACTTC. Its translation reads: CASSGTGLTYEQYF.